This TCR beta chain was identified in a study of cytomegalovirus exposure and HLA in healthy donors. The CDR3 contains 14 residues. V lost 4 bases and J lost 4; bases outside the gene matches: 5. Germline V CDR1 and CDR2: SEHNR, FQNEAQ (reference sequence). In the PCR, 60 Vbeta and 13 Jbeta primers were used. Method: immunoSEQ multiplex PCR; TCRdb's copy keeps in-frame clones and lacks some. The profile covers roughly 260,000 clones, with approximately 84% appearing a single time and 1.5% to 2.5% taken by the ten largest. The sequenced sample was PBMCs. The receptor comes from a woman between 40 and 55 years old in good health and CMV-seropositive. The chain links TRBV7-9 to TRBJ2-3, with 7 bases fitting TRBD2. CDR3 bases: TGTGCCAGCAGCTCAGGACTAGGGGCAGATACGCAGTATTTT. Translation gives CASSSGLGADTQYF.